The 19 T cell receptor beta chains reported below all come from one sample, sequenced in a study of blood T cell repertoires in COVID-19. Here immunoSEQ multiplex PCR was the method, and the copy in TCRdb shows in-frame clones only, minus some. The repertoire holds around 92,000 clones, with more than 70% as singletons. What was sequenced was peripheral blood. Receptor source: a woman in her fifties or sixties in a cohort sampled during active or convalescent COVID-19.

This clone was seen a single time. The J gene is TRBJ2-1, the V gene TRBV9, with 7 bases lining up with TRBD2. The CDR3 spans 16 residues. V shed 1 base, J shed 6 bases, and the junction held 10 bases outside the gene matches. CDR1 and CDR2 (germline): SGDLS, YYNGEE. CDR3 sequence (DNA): TGTGCCAGCAGCGTAAGCCGGCGGGAGCCCCTCAATGAGCAGTTCTTC. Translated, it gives CASSVSRREPLNEQFF.

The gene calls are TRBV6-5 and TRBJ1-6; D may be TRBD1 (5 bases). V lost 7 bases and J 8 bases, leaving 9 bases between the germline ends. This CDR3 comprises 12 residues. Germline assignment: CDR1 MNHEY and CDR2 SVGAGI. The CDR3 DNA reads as TGTGCCAGCATTTCAGGGTATTCACCCCTCCACTTT. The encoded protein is CASISGYSPLHF.

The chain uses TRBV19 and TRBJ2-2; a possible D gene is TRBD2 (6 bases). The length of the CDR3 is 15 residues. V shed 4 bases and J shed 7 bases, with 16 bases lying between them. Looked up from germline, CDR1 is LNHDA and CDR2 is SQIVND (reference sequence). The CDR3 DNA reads TGTGCCAGTAGTACCCTCGAGGCGGGATACGGGGAGCTGTTTTTT. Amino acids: CASSTLEAGYGELFF. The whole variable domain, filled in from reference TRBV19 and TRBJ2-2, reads DGGITQSPKYLFRKEGQNVTLSCEQNLNHDAMYWYRQDPGQGLRLIYYSQIVNDFQKGDIAEGYSVSREKKESFPLTVTSAQKNPTAFYLCASSTLEAGYGELFFGEGSRLTVL.

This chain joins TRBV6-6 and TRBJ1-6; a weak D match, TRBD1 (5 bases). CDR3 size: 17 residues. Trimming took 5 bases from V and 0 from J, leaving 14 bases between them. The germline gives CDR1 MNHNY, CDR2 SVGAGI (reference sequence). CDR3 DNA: TGTGCCAGCAGTCCGTGGGACTTCAGCTCCTATAATTCACCCCTCCACTTT. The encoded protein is CASSPWDFSSYNSPLHF.

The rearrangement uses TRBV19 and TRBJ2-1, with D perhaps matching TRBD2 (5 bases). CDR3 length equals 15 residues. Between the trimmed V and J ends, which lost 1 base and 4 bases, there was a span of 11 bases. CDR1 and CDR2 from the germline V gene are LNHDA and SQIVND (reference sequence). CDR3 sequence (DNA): TGTGCCAGTAGTATAGGATTAGCGACATACAATGAGCAGTTCTTC. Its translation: CASSIGLATYNEQFF.

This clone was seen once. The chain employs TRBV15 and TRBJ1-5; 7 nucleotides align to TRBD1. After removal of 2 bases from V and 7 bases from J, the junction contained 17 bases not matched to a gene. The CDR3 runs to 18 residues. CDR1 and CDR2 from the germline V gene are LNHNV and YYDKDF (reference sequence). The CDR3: CATSRTTSTGVTRQPQHF. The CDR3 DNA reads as TGTGCCACCAGCAGAACAACCTCAACAGGGGTTACTCGACAGCCCCAGCATTTT.

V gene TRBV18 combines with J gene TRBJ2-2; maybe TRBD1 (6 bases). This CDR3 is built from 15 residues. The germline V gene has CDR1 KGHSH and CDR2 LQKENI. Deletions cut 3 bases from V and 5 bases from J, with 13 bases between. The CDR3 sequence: CASSPPNQGTGELFF. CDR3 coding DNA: TGTGCCAGCTCACCTCCGAATCAGGGGACCGGGGAGCTGTTTTTT.

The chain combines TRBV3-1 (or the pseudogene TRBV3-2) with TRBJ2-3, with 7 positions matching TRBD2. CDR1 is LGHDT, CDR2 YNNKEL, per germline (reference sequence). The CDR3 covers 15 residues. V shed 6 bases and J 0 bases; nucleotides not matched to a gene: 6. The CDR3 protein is CASRMTSQSTDTQYF. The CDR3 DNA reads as TGTGCCAGCAGGATGACTAGCCAGAGCACAGATACGCAGTATTTT.

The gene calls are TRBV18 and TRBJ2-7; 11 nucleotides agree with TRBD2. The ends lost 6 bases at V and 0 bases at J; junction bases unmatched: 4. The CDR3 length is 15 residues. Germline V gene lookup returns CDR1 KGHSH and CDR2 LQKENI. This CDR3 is CASSAGTSGSYEQYF. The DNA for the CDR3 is TGTGCCAGCTCCGCCGGGACTAGCGGCTCCTACGAGCAGTACTTC.

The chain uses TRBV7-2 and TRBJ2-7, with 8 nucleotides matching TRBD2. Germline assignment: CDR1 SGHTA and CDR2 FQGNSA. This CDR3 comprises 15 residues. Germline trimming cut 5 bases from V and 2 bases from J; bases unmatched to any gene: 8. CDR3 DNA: TGTGCCAGCAGCCCGTCGCTAGCGGGCCCCTACGAGCAGTACTTC. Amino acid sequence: CASSPSLAGPYEQYF.

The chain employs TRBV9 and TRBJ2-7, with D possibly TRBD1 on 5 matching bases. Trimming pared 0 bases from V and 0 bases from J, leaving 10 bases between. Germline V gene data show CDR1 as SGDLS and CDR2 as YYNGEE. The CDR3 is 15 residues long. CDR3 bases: TGTGCCAGCAGCGTAGAGGCAGGGAACTCCTACGAGCAGTACTTC. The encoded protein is CASSVEAGNSYEQYF.

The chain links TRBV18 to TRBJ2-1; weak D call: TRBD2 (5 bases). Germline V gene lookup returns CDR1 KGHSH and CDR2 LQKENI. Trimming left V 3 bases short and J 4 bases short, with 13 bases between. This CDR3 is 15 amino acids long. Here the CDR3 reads CASSPVGWEYNEQFF. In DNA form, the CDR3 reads TGTGCCAGCTCACCTGTGGGATGGGAGTACAATGAGCAGTTCTTC.

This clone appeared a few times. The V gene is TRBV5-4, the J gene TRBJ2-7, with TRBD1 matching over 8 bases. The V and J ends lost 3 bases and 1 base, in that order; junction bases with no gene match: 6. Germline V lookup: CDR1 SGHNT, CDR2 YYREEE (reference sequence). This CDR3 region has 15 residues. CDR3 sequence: CASSSGDRSSYEQYF. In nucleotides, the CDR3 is TGTGCCAGCAGCTCGGGGGACAGGTCATCCTACGAGCAGTACTTC.

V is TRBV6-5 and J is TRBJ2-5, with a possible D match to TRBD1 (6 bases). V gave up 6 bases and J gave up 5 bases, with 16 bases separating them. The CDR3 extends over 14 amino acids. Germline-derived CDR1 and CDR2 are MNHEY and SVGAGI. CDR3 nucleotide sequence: TGTGCCAGCAGCCTACAGGGCCATGTGGAGACCCAGTACTTC. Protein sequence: CASSLQGHVETQYF.

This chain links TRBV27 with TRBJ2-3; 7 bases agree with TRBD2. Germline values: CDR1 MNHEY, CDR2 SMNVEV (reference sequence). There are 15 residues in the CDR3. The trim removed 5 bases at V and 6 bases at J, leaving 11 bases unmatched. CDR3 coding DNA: TGTGCCAGCAGTCGGAGGGAGGGCAGTAGGGATACGCAGTATTTT. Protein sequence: CASSRREGSRDTQYF.

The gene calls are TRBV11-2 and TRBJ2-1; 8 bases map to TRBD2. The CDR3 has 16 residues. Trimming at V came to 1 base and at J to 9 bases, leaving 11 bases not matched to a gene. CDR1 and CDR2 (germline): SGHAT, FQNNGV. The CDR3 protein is CASSLAPSGLVAEQFF. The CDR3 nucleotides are TGTGCCAGCAGCTTAGCCCCCTCGGGACTAGTTGCTGAGCAGTTCTTC.

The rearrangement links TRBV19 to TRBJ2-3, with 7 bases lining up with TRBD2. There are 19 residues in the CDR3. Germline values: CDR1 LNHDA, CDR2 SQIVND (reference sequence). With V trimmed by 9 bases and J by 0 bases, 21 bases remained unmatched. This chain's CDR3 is CASLPGPSGNNPSTDTQYF. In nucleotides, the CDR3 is TGTGCCAGCCTCCCAGGGCCTAGCGGTAACAACCCTAGCACAGATACGCAGTATTTT.

Here the CDR3 reads CASSLGEFSNQPQHF. DNA of the CDR3: TGCGCCAGCAGCTTGGGGGAGTTTAGCAATCAGCCCCAGCATTTT. The V call is TRBV5-1, the J call TRBJ1-5, with D unresolved. Trimming removed 0 bases from V and 0 bases from J, with 7 bases in between. Germline V gives CDR1 SGHRS, CDR2 YFSETQ. The CDR3 extends over 15 amino acids.

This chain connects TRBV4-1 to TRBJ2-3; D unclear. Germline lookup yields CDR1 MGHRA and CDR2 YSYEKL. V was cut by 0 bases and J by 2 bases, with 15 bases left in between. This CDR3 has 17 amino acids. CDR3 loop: CASSQDPFRLDTDTQYF. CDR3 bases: TGCGCCAGCAGCCAAGATCCGTTCAGGCTGGACACAGATACGCAGTATTTT.